The 32 T cell receptor beta chains listed next were all sequenced from one sample in a study of blood T cell repertoires in COVID-19. Here immunoSEQ multiplex PCR was the method, and the copy in TCRdb shows in-frame clones only, minus some. The sample has 100,000 to 150,000 clones, about 84% seen once. The sequenced material came from peripheral blood. These receptors all come from a human donor in a cohort sampled during active COVID-19.

The rearrangement uses TRBV30 and TRBJ2-1; unclear D gene. There are 11 residues in the CDR3. V lost 1 base and J 6 bases, leaving 4 bases between the germline ends. The germline V gene has CDR1 GTSNPN and CDR2 SVGIG (reference sequence). Written as DNA, the CDR3 is TGTGCCTGGAGTGCGTTCAATGAGCAGTTCTTC. The encoded protein is CAWSAFNEQFF.

On this clone: This specimen includes other DNA sequences encoding the same CDR3. This rearrangement joins TRBV19 to TRBJ1-1; perhaps TRBD1 as D (5 bases). This CDR3 contains 13 residues. Between the trimmed V and J ends, which lost 3 bases and 4 bases, there was a span of 9 bases. The germline gives CDR1 LNHDA, CDR2 SQIVND (reference sequence). The CDR3 reads CASSIGGGTEAFF. The CDR3 region has the DNA TGTGCCAGTAGTATTGGGGGGGGCACTGAAGCTTTCTTT.

The CDR3 DNA follows: TGTGCCAGCAGTTACTCGAACCAGGGGCGCAGTGGCTACACCTTC. Amino acid sequence: CASSYSNQGRSGYTF. The V and J genes are TRBV6-5 and TRBJ1-2; the D gene is possibly TRBD1 (6 bases). CDR3 length equals 15 residues. Germline loops: CDR1 MNHEY, CDR2 SVGAGI. Between the trimmed V and J ends, which lost 0 bases and 7 bases, there was a span of 15 bases.

The J gene is TRBJ1-6, the V gene TRBV27; D unresolved. The germline CDR1 and CDR2 sequences are MNHEY and SMNVEV (reference sequence). Trimming left V 2 bases short and J 5 bases short, with 7 bases between. The CDR3 length is 14 residues. Here the CDR3 reads CASSLRTDNSPLHF. Written as DNA, the CDR3 is TGTGCCAGCAGTTTAAGAACAGATAATTCACCCCTCCACTTT.

The CDR3 spells CATRSSSGSFNEQFF. DNA of the CDR3: TGTGCCACCCGCAGCTCGAGCGGGAGTTTCAATGAGCAGTTCTTC. The chain combines TRBV24-1 with TRBJ2-1; TRBD2 agrees at 8 bases. Trimming cost V 9 bases and J 6 bases; bases outside gene matches: 12. Germline CDR1 is KGHDR and CDR2 is SFDVKD. This CDR3 comprises 15 residues.

The chain combines TRBV7-9 with TRBJ2-1; 10 bases agree with TRBD2. After removal of 5 bases from V and 13 bases from J, the junction contained 5 bases not matched to a gene. Germline V gene data show CDR1 as SEHNR and CDR2 as FQNEAQ (reference sequence). CDR3 length: 12 amino acids. CDR3 loop: CASSPLAGDQFF. CDR3 DNA sequence: TGTGCCAGCAGCCCTCTAGCGGGAGATCAGTTCTTC.

The rearrangement joins TRBV10-1 to TRBJ2-5; TRBD2 aligns across 8 bases. The CDR3 is 16 amino acids. Germline CDR1 reads WNHNN; CDR2 reads SYGVQD (reference sequence). V was clipped by 4 bases and J by 5 bases; unmatched bases: 12. This chain's CDR3 is CASSGGGSGRSETQYF. The DNA for the CDR3 is TGCGCCAGCAGTGGGGGGGGCAGCGGGAGATCGGAGACCCAGTACTTC.

The chain links TRBV28 to TRBJ2-3; 7 bases fit TRBD2. CDR3 length: 16 amino acids. Germline V gene lookup returns CDR1 MDHEN and CDR2 SYDVKM. J gave up 5 bases and V 4 bases, and 12 bases lay outside the gene matches. This chain's CDR3 is CASSSTSIAGRDTQYF. CDR3 nucleotides: TGTGCCAGCAGTTCAACCTCTATAGCGGGCAGAGATACGCAGTATTTT.

This sequence joins TRBV2 and TRBJ2-7; 9 nucleotides match TRBD1. The junction had 8 bases not matched to a gene; V was cut back by 8 bases and J by 6 bases. The CDR3 totals 13 residues. Looked up from germline, CDR1 is SNHLY and CDR2 is FYNNEI. CDR3 in amino acids: CASAGQGLGEQYF. The CDR3 coding sequence is TGTGCCAGCGCCGGACAGGGGTTGGGCGAGCAGTACTTC. Filled out from reference TRBV2 and TRBJ2-7, the complete variable domain reads EPEVTQTPSHQVTQMGQEVILRCVPISNHLYFYWYRQILGQKVEFLVSFYNNEISEKSEIFDDQFSVERPDGSNFTLKIRSTKLEDSAMYFCASAGQGLGEQYFGPGTRLTVT.

The J gene is TRBJ1-2, the V gene TRBV3-1 (or the pseudogene TRBV3-2); TRBD1 is a possible D gene (6 bases). Trimming stripped 2 bases from V and 6 bases from J, with 10 bases between. The CDR3 runs 13 residues. CDR1 and CDR2 from the germline V gene are LGHDT and YNNKEL (reference sequence). The CDR3 sequence: CASSQQGPDGYTF. As DNA, the CDR3 is TGTGCCAGCAGCCAACAGGGGCCGGATGGCTACACCTTC.

The rearrangement links TRBV9 to TRBJ2-1; D might be TRBD2 (5 bases). The CDR3 has 14 amino acids. Trimming cost V 3 bases and J 7 bases, with 14 bases left between them. Germline CDR1 SGDLS, CDR2 YYNGEE. The CDR3 reads CASSGSGPNNEQFF. The CDR3 bases are TGTGCCAGCAGCGGGAGCGGCCCCAATAATGAGCAGTTCTTC.

The CDR3 nucleotides are TGTGCCGGCTCAAAAGGACTAGCGGTAGCCTACGAGCAGTACTTC. This sequence encodes CAGSKGLAVAYEQYF. V and J are TRBV2 and TRBJ2-7; 10 bases map to TRBD2. The CDR3 is 15 residues long. Germline CDR1 is SNHLY and CDR2 is FYNNEI. Trimming removed 11 bases from V and 2 bases from J; junction bases left unmatched: 12.

The chain uses TRBV9 and TRBJ1-6; D might be TRBD1 (5 bases). Germline CDR1 is SGDLS and CDR2 is YYNGEE. This CDR3 comprises 17 residues. V dropped 4 bases and J dropped 8 bases, with 22 bases sitting between them. CDR3 in DNA: TGTGCCAGCAGCTCTCCTCGGGGGGGGACGGCCGATTCACCCCTCCACTTT. It yields the protein CASSSPRGGTADSPLHF.

The chain carries TRBV19 and TRBJ1-2; 9 nucleotides align to TRBD1. The CDR3 runs 16 residues. CDR1 is LNHDA, CDR2 SQIVND, per germline (reference sequence). Trimming cost V 3 bases and J 1 base; bases outside gene matches: 6. The CDR3 protein is CASSIEGQGHNYGYTF. As DNA, the CDR3 is TGTGCCAGTAGTATTGAGGGACAGGGCCATAACTATGGCTACACCTTC. Together with reference TRBV19 and TRBJ1-2, the CDR3 gives the full variable domain: DGGITQSPKYLFRKEGQNVTLSCEQNLNHDAMYWYRQDPGQGLRLIYYSQIVNDFQKGDIAEGYSVSREKKESFPLTVTSAQKNPTAFYLCASSIEGQGHNYGYTFGSGTRLTVV.

V usage is TRBV28 and J usage is TRBJ2-1; 7 bases are a match to TRBD1. V lost 4 bases and J lost 1; bases outside the gene matches: 7. Germline CDR1 is MDHEN and CDR2 is SYDVKM. CDR3 length: 16 residues. The CDR3 sequence is CASSSGTAPSYNEQFF. As DNA, the CDR3 is TGTGCCAGCAGTTCTGGGACAGCTCCATCCTACAATGAGCAGTTCTTC.

This chain links TRBV28 with TRBJ2-5, with a weak D call TRBD2 (5 bases). V was pared by 7 bases and J by 1 base, with 13 bases between. The CDR3 covers 14 residues. Germline values: CDR1 MDHEN, CDR2 SYDVKM. For the CDR3, the DNA is TGTGCCAGCACGTCCTCAGCGGTCCAAGAGACCCAGTACTTC. This encodes CASTSSAVQETQYF.

This clone was seen just once. V and J are TRBV7-9 and TRBJ2-1; 11 nucleotides agree with TRBD2. Germline V gene sequence: CDR1 SEHNR, CDR2 FQNEAQ (reference sequence). V lost 2 bases and J lost 2; bases outside the gene matches: 8. The CDR3 covers 18 residues. The CDR3 nucleotides read TGTGCCAGCAGCTTATTAGCGGGAGGGCTTCGGACCTACAATGAGCAGTTCTTC. Amino acids: CASSLLAGGLRTYNEQFF.

The chain uses TRBV6-6 and TRBJ2-1; TRBD1 agrees at 8 bases. Trimming cost V 6 bases and J 9 bases; bases outside gene matches: 13. The germline CDR1 and CDR2 sequences are MNHNY and SVGAGI (reference sequence). The CDR3 has 15 amino acids. CDR3 protein: CASSLIRGPGSEQFF. The CDR3 DNA follows: TGTGCCAGCAGCCTGATCAGGGGGCCGGGAAGTGAGCAGTTCTTC.

The J gene is TRBJ1-1, the V gene TRBV7-9; possibly TRBD1 for D (5 bases). The CDR3 is made up of 16 amino acids. The germline V gene encodes CDR1 SEHNR and CDR2 FQNEAQ (reference sequence). The ends were cut back, 5 bases at V and 2 bases at J, with 18 bases in the middle. In DNA form, the CDR3 reads TGTGCCAGCAGCCGCCACAGACAGACTTTAAACACTGAAGCTTTCTTT. This gives the protein CASSRHRQTLNTEAFF.

This sequence joins TRBV11-2 and TRBJ2-1, with a possible D match to TRBD2 (6 bases). The CDR3 extends over 13 amino acids. V was shortened by 1 base and J by 10 bases, with 11 bases between the two germline ends. Germline loops: CDR1 SGHAT, CDR2 FQNNGV. The CDR3 sequence is CASSLAGVGEQFF. The DNA for the CDR3 is TGTGCCAGCAGCTTAGCGGGAGTTGGCGAGCAGTTCTTC.

The rearrangement joins TRBV4-1 to TRBJ1-2, with D possibly TRBD1 on 5 matching bases. The CDR3 loop spans 14 amino acids. Between the trimmed V and J ends, which lost 4 bases and 8 bases, there was a span of 17 bases. Per germline, CDR1 MGHRA and CDR2 YSYEKL. For the CDR3, the DNA is TGCGCCAGCAGCCGAGGCGACAGTCAGAGAGGCTACACCTTC. This encodes CASSRGDSQRGYTF.

The chain carries TRBV11-3 and TRBJ2-3, with 9 bases that match TRBD2. Germline CDR1 SGHNT, CDR2 YENEEA. There are 18 residues in the CDR3. The trim removed 4 bases at V and 0 bases at J, leaving 11 bases unmatched. Written as DNA, the CDR3 is TGTGCCAGCAGCTCCCCTCTTGTAGCGGGGGCTAGCACAGATACGCAGTATTTT. Protein sequence: CASSSPLVAGASTDTQYF.

The chain carries TRBV5-1 and TRBJ2-1; a weak D match, TRBD2 (5 bases). The V end lost 2 bases, the J end lost 0 bases, and 18 bases lay between the germline ends. This CDR3 comprises 18 residues. Germline CDR1 reads SGHRS; CDR2 reads YFSETQ. Here the CDR3 DNA reads TGCGCCAGCAGCTTATATTTGGGGAGAGCGACCTCCTACAATGAGCAGTTCTTC. Amino acid sequence: CASSLYLGRATSYNEQFF.

The V call is TRBV28, the J call TRBJ1-2; D gene unclear. Germline lookup yields CDR1 MDHEN and CDR2 SYDVKM. CDR3 size: 12 residues. V lost 2 bases to trimming and J lost 4 bases, with 5 bases between them. CDR3 bases: TGTGCCAGCAGTTTAGCCAGCTATGGCTACACCTTC. It is translated as CASSLASYGYTF.

This chain joins TRBV9 and TRBJ1-4; 8 bases agree with TRBD1. In germline, CDR1 is SGDLS, CDR2 YYNGEE. Trimming took 4 bases from V and 8 from J; bases not matched to a gene: 10. There are 15 residues in the CDR3. The CDR3 sequence is CASSYPRGQREKLFF. CDR3 bases: TGTGCCAGCAGCTACCCCAGGGGGCAGAGGGAAAAACTGTTTTTT.

The rearrangement joins TRBV15 to TRBJ1-1, with TRBD1 matching over 10 bases. The CDR3 spans 14 residues. After removal of 6 bases from V and 7 bases from J, the junction contained 8 bases not matched to a gene. The germline V gene encodes CDR1 LNHNV and CDR2 YYDKDF (reference sequence). CDR3: CATRTDRGYGEAFF. Written as DNA, the CDR3 is TGTGCCACCAGGACGGACAGGGGGTATGGTGAAGCTTTCTTT.

The chain links TRBV6-1 to TRBJ2-7, with D possibly TRBD1 on 5 matching bases. V shed 3 bases and J shed 2 bases, with 11 bases lying between them. Germline V gene sequence: CDR1 MNHNS, CDR2 SASEGT. The CDR3 length is 14 residues. The CDR3 region is CASSETVQTYEQYF. CDR3 in DNA: TGTGCCAGCAGTGAGACAGTCCAGACCTACGAGCAGTACTTC.

This clone was seen a handful of times. This chain links TRBV6-4 with TRBJ2-7; 12 bases agree with TRBD2. The germline gives CDR1 MRHNA, CDR2 SNTAGT. This CDR3 region has 17 residues. The V and J ends lost 6 bases and 3 bases, in that order; junction bases with no gene match: 12. DNA of the CDR3: TGTGCCAGCAGCACAGCCGGGACTAGCGGGCGATACTACGAGCAGTACTTC. It specifies CASSTAGTSGRYYEQYF.

This clone has only one observation. The V and J genes are TRBV19 and TRBJ1-2, with 8 bases that match TRBD1. V shed 4 bases, J shed 8 bases, and the junction held 12 bases outside the gene matches. The CDR3 covers 15 residues. CDR1 and CDR2 from the germline V gene are LNHDA and SQIVND (reference sequence). The CDR3 here is CASSNEDRASEGYTF. In DNA form, the CDR3 reads TGTGCCAGTAGTAACGAGGACAGGGCTAGTGAGGGCTACACCTTC.

V gene TRBV5-1 combines with J gene TRBJ1-2, with D uncertain. This CDR3 is built from 15 residues. V lost 0 bases and J 1 base, leaving 10 bases between the germline ends. Germline V gives CDR1 SGHRS, CDR2 YFSETQ. CDR3 loop: CASSLGNSLNYGYTF. In nucleotides, the CDR3 is TGCGCCAGCAGCTTGGGGAACAGCCTTAACTATGGCTACACCTTC.

The genes are TRBV27 and TRBJ1-1; TRBD1 agrees at 7 bases. Per the germline V gene, CDR1 is MNHEY and CDR2 is SMNVEV (reference sequence). The V gene end was trimmed by 4 bases and the J gene end by 4 bases; junction bases not matched to a gene: 3. The CDR3 consists of 13 residues. CDR3 coding DNA: TGTGCCAGCAGTTACGACAGGGTCACTGAAGCTTTCTTT. This encodes CASSYDRVTEAFF.

CDR3 protein: CAISEPVSGMESPLHF. CDR3 nucleotides: TGTGCCATCAGTGAGCCCGTTTCGGGGATGGAATCACCCCTCCACTTT. V gene TRBV10-3 combines with J gene TRBJ1-6; D not certain. The CDR3 is made up of 16 amino acids. V was clipped by 2 bases and J by 10 bases, with 18 bases between them. Germline V gene lookup returns CDR1 ENHRY and CDR2 SYGVKD.